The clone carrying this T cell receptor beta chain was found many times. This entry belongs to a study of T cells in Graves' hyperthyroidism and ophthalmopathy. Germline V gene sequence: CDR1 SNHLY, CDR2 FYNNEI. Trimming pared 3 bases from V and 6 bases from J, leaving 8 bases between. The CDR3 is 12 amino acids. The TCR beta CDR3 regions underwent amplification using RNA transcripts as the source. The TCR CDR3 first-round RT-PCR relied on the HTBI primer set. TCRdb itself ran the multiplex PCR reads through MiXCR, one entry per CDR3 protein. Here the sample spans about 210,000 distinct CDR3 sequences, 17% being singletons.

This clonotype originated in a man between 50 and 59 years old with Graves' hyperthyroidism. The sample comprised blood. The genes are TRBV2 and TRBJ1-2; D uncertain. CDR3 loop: CASSEERDGYTF. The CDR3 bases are TGTGCCAGCAGTGAGGAGAGGGATGGCTACACCTTC.